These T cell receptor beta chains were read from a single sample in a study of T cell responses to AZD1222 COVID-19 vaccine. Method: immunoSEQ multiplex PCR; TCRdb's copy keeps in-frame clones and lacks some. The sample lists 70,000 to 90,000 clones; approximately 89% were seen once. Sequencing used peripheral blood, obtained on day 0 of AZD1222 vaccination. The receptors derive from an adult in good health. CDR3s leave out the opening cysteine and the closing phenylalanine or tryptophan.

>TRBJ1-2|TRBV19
ASSSPGQGARGYT
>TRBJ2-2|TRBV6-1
ASSEAPRSTGELF
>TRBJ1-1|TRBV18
ASSPGLRGRGETEAF
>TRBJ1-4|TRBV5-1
ASSQGRTNEKLF
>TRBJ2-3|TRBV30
AWRDYADTDTQY
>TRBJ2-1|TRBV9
ASSGNPRLAGYNEQF
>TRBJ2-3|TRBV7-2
ASNNPGTSGGAWDTQY
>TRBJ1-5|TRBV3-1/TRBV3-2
ASSDRPYSNQPQH
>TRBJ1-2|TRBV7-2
ASSPPQGIYGYT
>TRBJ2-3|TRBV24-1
ATSAPGTDTQY
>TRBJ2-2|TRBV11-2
ASSLGAGVAGELF
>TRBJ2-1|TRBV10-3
AIGTGSTYNEQF
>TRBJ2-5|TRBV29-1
SVRRETQY
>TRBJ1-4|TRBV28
ASGTGAFATNEKLF
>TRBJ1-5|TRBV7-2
ASSLTGNQPQH
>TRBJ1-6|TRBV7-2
ASSSGSNNSPLH
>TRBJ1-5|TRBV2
ASIDSRNQPQH
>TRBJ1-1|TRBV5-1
ASSPRGAELDTEAF
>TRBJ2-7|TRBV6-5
ASLRQGTSYEQY
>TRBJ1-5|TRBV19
ASSASGVGPQH
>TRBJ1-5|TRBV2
ASMAEALNSNQPQH
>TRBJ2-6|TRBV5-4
ASSTRDRGNSGANVLT
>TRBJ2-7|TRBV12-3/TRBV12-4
ASSLDGSYEQY
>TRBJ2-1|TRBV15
ATSRDPGRSYNEQF
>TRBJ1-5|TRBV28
ASSDRGFYSNQPQH
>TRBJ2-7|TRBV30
AWAGTSGRASYEQY
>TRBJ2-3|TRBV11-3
ASSLAGAPDTQY
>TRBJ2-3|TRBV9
ASSVASTSGNTDTQY
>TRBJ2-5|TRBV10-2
ASRLAGGRLVETQY
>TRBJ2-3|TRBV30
AWAPGQYTDTQY
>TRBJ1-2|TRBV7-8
ASSLGRADRLANYGYT
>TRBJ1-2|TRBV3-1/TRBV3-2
ASSPFEGGYT
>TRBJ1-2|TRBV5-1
ASSSPRTGGQNYGYT
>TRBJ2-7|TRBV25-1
ASSDHRAGAYEQY